This T cell receptor beta chain is drawn from a study of CD8 T cells in ankylosing spondylitis. As concerns this clonotype: Its antigen is still unknown. Compared with germline, one end of the junction differs, possibly owing to a read error.

This CDR3 has 15 amino acids. The V gene's germline CDR1 is SGHTA and CDR2 FQGNSA. Points from the study as a whole: Earlier literature documents some of the motif variants in reactive arthritis synovial fluid and blood. Relatively scarce in peripheral blood, disease-linked clones were CD8+. Reports say disease-linked clones showed up significantly more in matched ankylosing spondylitis synovial fluid. A TCR beta motif made of several highly homologous variants seemed typical of ankylosing spondylitis blood.

Each CDR3 protein is one row after TCRdb ran MiXCR on the 5' RACE reads. The data hold 25,000 to 35,000 distinct CDR3 sequences, with 30% observed a single time. The clonotype was recovered from a male donor with ankylosing spondylitis. This sequence joins TRBV7-2 and TRBJ2-7; 7 nucleotides match TRBD2. The sequenced material came from synovial fluid, either unsorted or a sorted T cell fraction (not recorded which). The CDR3 coding sequence is TGTGACAGCAGCCTAGTTGGGGCTAGCGGCTACGAGCAGTACTTC. This gives the protein CDSSLVGASGYEQYF.